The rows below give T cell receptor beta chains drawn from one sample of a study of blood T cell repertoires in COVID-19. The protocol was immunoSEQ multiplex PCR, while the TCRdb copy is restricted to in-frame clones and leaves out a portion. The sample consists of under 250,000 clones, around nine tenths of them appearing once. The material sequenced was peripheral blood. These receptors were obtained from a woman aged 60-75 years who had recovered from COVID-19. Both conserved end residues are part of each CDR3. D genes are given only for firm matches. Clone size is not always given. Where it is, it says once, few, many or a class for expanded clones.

CDR3 DNA: TGCGCCAGCAGCTCGGTCGGGGGGAACACTGAAGCTTTCTTT; CDR3 protein: CASSSVGGNTEAFF; V gene: TRBV5-1; D gene: -; J gene: TRBJ1-1; CDR3 length: 14; clone size: -
CDR3 DNA: TGTGCCAGCAGCCCCGTGGGGGGGTGGAATGAGCAGTTCTTC; CDR3 protein: CASSPVGGWNEQFF; V gene: TRBV9; D gene: TRBD2; J gene: TRBJ2-1; CDR3 length: 14; clone size: -
CDR3 DNA: TGCGCCAGCAGCTTGGGGACAGGGGGGCAGTCACCCCTCCACTTT; CDR3 protein: CASSLGTGGQSPLHF; V gene: TRBV5-1; D gene: TRBD1; J gene: TRBJ1-6; CDR3 length: 15; clone size: -
CDR3 DNA: TGTGCCAGCAGCTTAGCCGGGTTAGCTAGCACAGATACGCAGTATTTT; CDR3 protein: CASSLAGLASTDTQYF; V gene: TRBV7-2; D gene: -; J gene: TRBJ2-3; CDR3 length: 16; clone size: -
CDR3 DNA: TGCAGCGTCGTGACAGGTTACAATCAGCCCCAGCATTTT; CDR3 protein: CSVVTGYNQPQHF; V gene: TRBV29-1; D gene: -; J gene: TRBJ1-5; CDR3 length: 13; clone size: few
CDR3 DNA: TGTGCCATTGGAGGGGTGGCGTTTTCCGCTAACTATGGCTACACCTTC; CDR3 protein: CAIGGVAFSANYGYTF; V gene: TRBV28; D gene: -; J gene: TRBJ1-2; CDR3 length: 16; clone size: -
CDR3 DNA: TGTGCCAGCAGCGGGGACAGCTTTCTTGGGGAGCTGTTTTTT; CDR3 protein: CASSGDSFLGELFF; V gene: TRBV9; D gene: TRBD1; J gene: TRBJ2-2; CDR3 length: 14; clone size: many
CDR3 DNA: TGTGCCAGCAGCTTAGGACAGGCGGGCGCTGAAGCTTTCTTT; CDR3 protein: CASSLGQAGAEAFF; V gene: TRBV7-3; D gene: TRBD1; J gene: TRBJ1-1; CDR3 length: 14; clone size: -
CDR3 DNA: TGTGCCAGCAGTTCGGGACTAGCGGTTACAGGTAATGAGCAGTTCTTC; CDR3 protein: CASSSGLAVTGNEQFF; V gene: TRBV7-2; D gene: TRBD2; J gene: TRBJ2-1; CDR3 length: 16; clone size: -
CDR3 DNA: TGTGCCAGTACCCAACAGGGGCATGGCTATGGCTACACCTTC; CDR3 protein: CASTQQGHGYGYTF; V gene: TRBV19; D gene: TRBD1; J gene: TRBJ1-2; CDR3 length: 14; clone size: -
CDR3 DNA: TGTGCCAGCAGCTTACCGAATCAGCCCCAGCATTTT; CDR3 protein: CASSLPNQPQHF; V gene: TRBV7-6; D gene: -; J gene: TRBJ1-5; CDR3 length: 12; clone size: once
CDR3 DNA: TGCGCCAGCAGCATTTTGGCCACTAATGAAAAACTGTTTTTT; CDR3 protein: CASSILATNEKLFF; V gene: TRBV5-1; D gene: -; J gene: TRBJ1-4; CDR3 length: 14; clone size: -
CDR3 DNA: TGTGCCAGCAGTTCAAACTCCATGTTAACCCTCCACTTT; CDR3 protein: CASSSNSMLTLHF; V gene: TRBV12-3/TRBV12-4; D gene: -; J gene: TRBJ1-6; CDR3 length: 13; clone size: -
CDR3 DNA: TGTGCCAGCAGTTTCGGCGGGGGCACAGATACGCAGTATTTT; CDR3 protein: CASSFGGGTDTQYF; V gene: TRBV28; D gene: -; J gene: TRBJ2-3; CDR3 length: 14; clone size: -
CDR3 DNA: TGTGCCATCAGTGACGGGGGCTCCTACAATGAGCAGTTCTTC; CDR3 protein: CAISDGGSYNEQFF; V gene: TRBV10-3; D gene: -; J gene: TRBJ2-1; CDR3 length: 14; clone size: -
CDR3 DNA: TGTGCCAGCTCACCTAGGACAGGGGGCCCCGACGGAAACACCATATATTTT; CDR3 protein: CASSPRTGGPDGNTIYF; V gene: TRBV18; D gene: TRBD1; J gene: TRBJ1-3; CDR3 length: 17; clone size: -
CDR3 DNA: TGTGCCACCAGTGACTCTCTAGCTTCCGGGGAGCTGTTTTTT; CDR3 protein: CATSDSLASGELFF; V gene: TRBV24-1; D gene: -; J gene: TRBJ2-2; CDR3 length: 14; clone size: -
CDR3 DNA: TGTGCCAGCAGCCTACAGGGGAACCACAATGAGCAGTTCTTC; CDR3 protein: CASSLQGNHNEQFF; V gene: TRBV7-2; D gene: TRBD1; J gene: TRBJ2-1; CDR3 length: 14; clone size: -
CDR3 DNA: TGTGCCAGCAGCCGCGGGACAGTTAACACTGAAGCTTTCTTT; CDR3 protein: CASSRGTVNTEAFF; V gene: TRBV7-2; D gene: TRBD1; J gene: TRBJ1-1; CDR3 length: 14; clone size: -
CDR3 DNA: TGTGCCAGTAGGGATCCGGGGGGGCCCCTGAGAGGGGAGCTGTTTTTT; CDR3 protein: CASRDPGGPLRGELFF; V gene: TRBV19; D gene: TRBD2; J gene: TRBJ2-2; CDR3 length: 16; clone size: -
CDR3 DNA: TGTGCCAGCAGCTTAGCGTTGGCTAGCGGGGGAGATACGCAGTATTTT; CDR3 protein: CASSLALASGGDTQYF; V gene: TRBV7-2; D gene: TRBD2; J gene: TRBJ2-3; CDR3 length: 16; clone size: -
CDR3 DNA: TGTGCCAGCATGGAGGGGGCATTAGCTGGGGCCAACGTCCTGACTTTC; CDR3 protein: CASMEGALAGANVLTF; V gene: TRBV27; D gene: -; J gene: TRBJ2-6; CDR3 length: 16; clone size: -
CDR3 DNA: TGTGCCAGCAAGGTTGCGGGACAGCATGGCTACACCTTC; CDR3 protein: CASKVAGQHGYTF; V gene: TRBV28; D gene: TRBD1; J gene: TRBJ1-2; CDR3 length: 13; clone size: -
CDR3 DNA: TGTGCCAGCAGCCGCACCCCGGGACAGGACTCCTACGAGCAGTACTTC; CDR3 protein: CASSRTPGQDSYEQYF; V gene: TRBV11-2; D gene: TRBD1; J gene: TRBJ2-7; CDR3 length: 16; clone size: -
CDR3 DNA: TGCGCCAGCAGCCATTACAGGGAATCGGGTGGCTACACCTTC; CDR3 protein: CASSHYRESGGYTF; V gene: TRBV4-3; D gene: -; J gene: TRBJ1-2; CDR3 length: 14; clone size: -
CDR3 DNA: TGTGCCAGCAGCTTTACCGGGACAGGGGTGGGTCAGCCCCAGCATTTT; CDR3 protein: CASSFTGTGVGQPQHF; V gene: TRBV7-2; D gene: TRBD1; J gene: TRBJ1-5; CDR3 length: 16; clone size: once
CDR3 DNA: TGTGCCAGCAGCCGGTCGGATGGGAGCCTCGAGCAGTACTTC; CDR3 protein: CASSRSDGSLEQYF; V gene: TRBV5-4; D gene: -; J gene: TRBJ2-7; CDR3 length: 14; clone size: -
CDR3 DNA: TGTGCCAGCAGCTTATCCCCCGATCAGCCCCAGCATTTT; CDR3 protein: CASSLSPDQPQHF; V gene: TRBV7-2; D gene: -; J gene: TRBJ1-5; CDR3 length: 13; clone size: -
CDR3 DNA: TGTGCCAGTAGGGACAGGGGCGATACGAACACTGAAGCTTTCTTT; CDR3 protein: CASRDRGDTNTEAFF; V gene: TRBV19; D gene: TRBD1; J gene: TRBJ1-1; CDR3 length: 15; clone size: -
CDR3 DNA: TGTGCCAGCAGCTTAGGGACGACAGGCGACAATGAGCAGTTCTTC; CDR3 protein: CASSLGTTGDNEQFF; V gene: TRBV7-6; D gene: -; J gene: TRBJ2-1; CDR3 length: 15; clone size: -
CDR3 DNA: TGCAGCGTTGCTCCCGCGGATACGCAGTATTTT; CDR3 protein: CSVAPADTQYF; V gene: TRBV29-1; D gene: -; J gene: TRBJ2-3; CDR3 length: 11; clone size: -
CDR3 DNA: TGTGCCAGCAGCTTAGGGTTCGGAACAGGAGCGAACACTGAAGCTTTCTTT; CDR3 protein: CASSLGFGTGANTEAFF; V gene: TRBV11-2; D gene: -; J gene: TRBJ1-1; CDR3 length: 17; clone size: -
CDR3 DNA: TGCAGTGCCCTCCGGGACACTCACCTCCACTTT; CDR3 protein: CSALRDTHLHF; V gene: TRBV20-1; D gene: -; J gene: TRBJ1-6; CDR3 length: 11; clone size: -
CDR3 DNA: TGTGCCACCAGTGACTGGACTAGCGCCGGTGAGACCCAGTACTTC; CDR3 protein: CATSDWTSAGETQYF; V gene: TRBV24-1; D gene: TRBD2; J gene: TRBJ2-5; CDR3 length: 15; clone size: -
CDR3 DNA: TGTGCCAGCAGCGAAGGGACACTACCCAATTCACCCCTCCACTTT; CDR3 protein: CASSEGTLPNSPLHF; V gene: TRBV7-9; D gene: -; J gene: TRBJ1-6; CDR3 length: 15; clone size: -
CDR3 DNA: TGTGCCAGCAGCCGACAGGGTGCCGGGGAGCTGTTTTTT; CDR3 protein: CASSRQGAGELFF; V gene: TRBV6-2/TRBV6-3; D gene: TRBD1; J gene: TRBJ2-2; CDR3 length: 13; clone size: once
CDR3 DNA: TGCGCCAGCAGCCAACGTACAGGGATCACTGAAGCTTTCTTT; CDR3 protein: CASSQRTGITEAFF; V gene: TRBV4-1; D gene: -; J gene: TRBJ1-1; CDR3 length: 14; clone size: -
CDR3 DNA: TGTGCCAGTAGGAACAGGGTCACTAATGAAAAACTGTTTTTT; CDR3 protein: CASRNRVTNEKLFF; V gene: TRBV19; D gene: -; J gene: TRBJ1-4; CDR3 length: 14; clone size: -
CDR3 DNA: TGTGCCATCCTGTGGGCAGACCAAACCTACGAGCAGTACTTC; CDR3 protein: CAILWADQTYEQYF; V gene: TRBV3-1/TRBV3-2; D gene: -; J gene: TRBJ2-7; CDR3 length: 14; clone size: -
CDR3 DNA: TGTGCCAGCAGTTACAGCGGAACAACCTACAATGAGCAGTTCTTC; CDR3 protein: CASSYSGTTYNEQFF; V gene: TRBV6-6; D gene: -; J gene: TRBJ2-1; CDR3 length: 15; clone size: -
CDR3 DNA: TGCAGCGTTAAACCATCGGGACACGCGGGAGATACGCAGTATTTT; CDR3 protein: CSVKPSGHAGDTQYF; V gene: TRBV29-1; D gene: -; J gene: TRBJ2-3; CDR3 length: 15; clone size: -
CDR3 DNA: TGTGCCAGCAGCTTGGGGATGGACAGGGGGATATTAGAGACCCAGTACTTC; CDR3 protein: CASSLGMDRGILETQYF; V gene: TRBV5-5; D gene: TRBD1; J gene: TRBJ2-5; CDR3 length: 17; clone size: -
CDR3 DNA: TGTGCCAGCAGCTTTCCCTTGAACACTGAAGCTTTCTTT; CDR3 protein: CASSFPLNTEAFF; V gene: TRBV5-6; D gene: -; J gene: TRBJ1-1; CDR3 length: 13; clone size: -
CDR3 DNA: TGTGCCAGCAGCGTGACTAGCGGGGCTTTTGCTGAGCAGTTCTTC; CDR3 protein: CASSVTSGAFAEQFF; V gene: TRBV7-2; D gene: TRBD2; J gene: TRBJ2-1; CDR3 length: 15; clone size: -
CDR3 DNA: TGTGCCAGCAGCCCTACTAGCGGGGAGACCCAGTACTTC; CDR3 protein: CASSPTSGETQYF; V gene: TRBV7-6; D gene: TRBD2; J gene: TRBJ2-5; CDR3 length: 13; clone size: -
CDR3 DNA: TGTGCCAGCAGTCAACAGGGGGCCCAGGCCCCTAACTATGGCTACACCTTC; CDR3 protein: CASSQQGAQAPNYGYTF; V gene: TRBV28; D gene: TRBD1; J gene: TRBJ1-2; CDR3 length: 17; clone size: once
CDR3 DNA: TGTGCCAGCAGGAGGACGCCGGGACTGTCCTACGAGCAGTACTTC; CDR3 protein: CASRRTPGLSYEQYF; V gene: TRBV28; D gene: -; J gene: TRBJ2-7; CDR3 length: 15; clone size: -
CDR3 DNA: TGTGCCAGCAGCTCGCTCGCAGGGGGCCGAGAAGCTTTCTTT; CDR3 protein: CASSSLAGGREAFF; V gene: TRBV7-3; D gene: TRBD1; J gene: TRBJ1-1; CDR3 length: 14; clone size: once
CDR3 DNA: TGTGCCAGCAGTATCACTTTCCAAGAGACCCAGTACTTC; CDR3 protein: CASSITFQETQYF; V gene: TRBV6-4; D gene: -; J gene: TRBJ2-5; CDR3 length: 13; clone size: -
CDR3 DNA: TGTGCCAGCAGTTACTCGAAGGAGATTTACACAGATACGCAGTATTTT; CDR3 protein: CASSYSKEIYTDTQYF; V gene: TRBV6-5; D gene: -; J gene: TRBJ2-3; CDR3 length: 16; clone size: -
CDR3 DNA: TGTGCCAGCAGCTCCCTCCGGGGTACCAAAAACATTCAGTACTTC; CDR3 protein: CASSSLRGTKNIQYF; V gene: TRBV12-1; D gene: -; J gene: TRBJ2-4; CDR3 length: 15; clone size: -
CDR3 DNA: TGTGCCAGCAGCCTAGCGGGGGCGAACACCGGGGAGCTGTTTTTT; CDR3 protein: CASSLAGANTGELFF; V gene: TRBV25-1; D gene: TRBD2; J gene: TRBJ2-2; CDR3 length: 15; clone size: -
CDR3 DNA: TGTGCCAGCAGTTACTCGCAGGGTCGAGTTGGAAACACCATATATTTT; CDR3 protein: CASSYSQGRVGNTIYF; V gene: TRBV6-5; D gene: -; J gene: TRBJ1-3; CDR3 length: 16; clone size: -
CDR3 DNA: TGCGCCAGCAGCCAAGTTCGGCGGGGGGGCGCGAACACCGGGGAGCTGTTTTTT; CDR3 protein: CASSQVRRGGANTGELFF; V gene: TRBV4-1; D gene: TRBD2; J gene: TRBJ2-2; CDR3 length: 18; clone size: -
CDR3 DNA: TGTGCTCAGGCGGGGCTGTATAATTCACCCCTCCACTTT; CDR3 protein: CAQAGLYNSPLHF; V gene: TRBV6-6; D gene: -; J gene: TRBJ1-6; CDR3 length: 13; clone size: -
CDR3 DNA: TGTGCCAGCAGCACGGACTTCGCGAGCGGCTACACCTTC; CDR3 protein: CASSTDFASGYTF; V gene: TRBV12-3/TRBV12-4; D gene: -; J gene: TRBJ1-2; CDR3 length: 13; clone size: once
CDR3 DNA: TGTGCCAGCAGACTCAAGAGGGGGGGACTGATAAATGAGAACCATGAAAAACTGTTTTTT; CDR3 protein: CASRLKRGGLINENHEKLFF; V gene: TRBV21-1; D gene: -; J gene: TRBJ1-4; CDR3 length: 20; clone size: -
CDR3 DNA: TGTGCCAGCAGCTCAGACAGGGGAGAATACAATGAGCAGTTCTTC; CDR3 protein: CASSSDRGEYNEQFF; V gene: TRBV7-3; D gene: TRBD1; J gene: TRBJ2-1; CDR3 length: 15; clone size: -
CDR3 DNA: TGTGCCAGCAGCTTGACTCCGGGGTCCCCTGAAGCTTTCTTT; CDR3 protein: CASSLTPGSPEAFF; V gene: TRBV11-3; D gene: -; J gene: TRBJ1-1; CDR3 length: 14; clone size: -